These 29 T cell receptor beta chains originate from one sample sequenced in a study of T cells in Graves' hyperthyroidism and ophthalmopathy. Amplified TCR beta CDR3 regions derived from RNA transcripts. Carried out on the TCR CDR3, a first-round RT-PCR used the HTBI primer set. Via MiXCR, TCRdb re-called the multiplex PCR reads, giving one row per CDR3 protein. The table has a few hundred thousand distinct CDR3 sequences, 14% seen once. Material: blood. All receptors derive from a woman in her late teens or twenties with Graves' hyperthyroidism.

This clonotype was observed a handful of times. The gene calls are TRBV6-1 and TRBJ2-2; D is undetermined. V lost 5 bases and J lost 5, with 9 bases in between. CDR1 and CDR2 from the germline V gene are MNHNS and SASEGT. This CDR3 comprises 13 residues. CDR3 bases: TGTGCCAGCAGTTATTCCCCAACCGGGGAGCTGTTTTTT. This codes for CASSYSPTGELFF.

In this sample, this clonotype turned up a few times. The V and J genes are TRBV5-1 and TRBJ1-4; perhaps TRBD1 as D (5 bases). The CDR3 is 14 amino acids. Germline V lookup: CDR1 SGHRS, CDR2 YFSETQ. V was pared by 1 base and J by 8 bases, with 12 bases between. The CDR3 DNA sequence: TGCGCCAGCAGCTTGACGGGACCCAAAGAAAAACTGTTTTTT. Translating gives CASSLTGPKEKLFF.

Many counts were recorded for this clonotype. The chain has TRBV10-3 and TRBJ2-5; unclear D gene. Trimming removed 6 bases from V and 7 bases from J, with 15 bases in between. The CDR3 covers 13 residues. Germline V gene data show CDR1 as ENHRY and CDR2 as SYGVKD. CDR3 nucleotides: TGTGCCATCAGGACGGCCGGCTCGGGGACCCAGTACTTC. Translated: CAIRTAGSGTQYF.

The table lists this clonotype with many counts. The CDR3 DNA reads as TGCAGTGCTAAGGGGAGTAAGGCCTACGAGCAGTACTTC. This gives the protein CSAKGSKAYEQYF. This chain uses TRBV20-1 with TRBJ2-7; D may be TRBD1 or TRBD2 (5 bases each). With 4 bases removed from V and 2 bases from J, the gap between germline ends came to 12 bases. This CDR3 has 13 residues. Germline lookup yields CDR1 DFQATT and CDR2 SNEGSKA (reference sequence).

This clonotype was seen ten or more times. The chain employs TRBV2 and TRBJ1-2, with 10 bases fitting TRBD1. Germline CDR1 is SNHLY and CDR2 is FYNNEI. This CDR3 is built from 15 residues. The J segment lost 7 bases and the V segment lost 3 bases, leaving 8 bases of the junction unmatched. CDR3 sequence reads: CASSDPTGGHRGYTF. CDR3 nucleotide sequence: TGTGCCAGCAGTGACCCGACAGGGGGCCATCGTGGCTACACCTTC.

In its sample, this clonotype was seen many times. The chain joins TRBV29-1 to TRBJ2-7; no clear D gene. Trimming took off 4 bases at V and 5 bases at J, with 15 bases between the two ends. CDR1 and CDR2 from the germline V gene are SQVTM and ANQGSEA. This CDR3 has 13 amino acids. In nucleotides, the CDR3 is TGCAGCGTTGTCTGGGTGGGATTCGACGAGCAGTACTTC. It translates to CSVVWVGFDEQYF.

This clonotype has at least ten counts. The CDR3 sequence is CASSPPGRSMNTEAFF. Written as DNA, the CDR3 is TGTGCCAGCTCACCACCGGGACGTAGCATGAACACTGAAGCTTTCTTT. This rearrangement joins TRBV18 to TRBJ1-1; weak D call: TRBD1 (5 bases). This CDR3 has 16 amino acids. Between the trimmed V and J ends, which lost 0 bases and 0 bases, there was a span of 11 bases. The V gene's germline CDR1 is KGHSH and CDR2 LQKENI. Combining the CDR3 with reference TRBV18 and TRBJ1-1 gives the whole variable domain NAGVMQNPRHLVRRRGQEARLRCSPMKGHSHVYWYRQLPEEGLKFMVYLQKENIIDESGMPKERFSAEFPKEGPSILRIQQVVRGDSAAYFCASSPPGRSMNTEAFFGQGTRLTVV.

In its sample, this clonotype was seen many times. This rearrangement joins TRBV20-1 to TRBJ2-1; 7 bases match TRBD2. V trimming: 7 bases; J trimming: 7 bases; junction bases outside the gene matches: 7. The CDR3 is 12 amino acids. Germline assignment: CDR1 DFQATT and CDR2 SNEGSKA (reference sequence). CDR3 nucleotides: TGCAGTGGTAGCGGGCTTAGGAATGAGCAGTTCTTC. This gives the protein CSGSGLRNEQFF.

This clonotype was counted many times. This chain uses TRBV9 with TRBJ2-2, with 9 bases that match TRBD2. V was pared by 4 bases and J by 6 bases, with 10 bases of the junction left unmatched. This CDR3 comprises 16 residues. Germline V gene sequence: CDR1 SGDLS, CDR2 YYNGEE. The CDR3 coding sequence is TGTGCCAGCAGCCCCAGACTAGCGGCCTTGGCCGGGGAGCTGTTTTTT. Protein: CASSPRLAALAGELFF.

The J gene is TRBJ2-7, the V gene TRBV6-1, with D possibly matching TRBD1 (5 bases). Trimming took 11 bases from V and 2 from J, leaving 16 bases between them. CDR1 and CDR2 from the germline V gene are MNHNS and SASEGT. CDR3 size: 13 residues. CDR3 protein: CASSRTYTYEQYF. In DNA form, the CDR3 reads TGTGCCTCATCAAGGACATATACCTACGAGCAGTACTTC.

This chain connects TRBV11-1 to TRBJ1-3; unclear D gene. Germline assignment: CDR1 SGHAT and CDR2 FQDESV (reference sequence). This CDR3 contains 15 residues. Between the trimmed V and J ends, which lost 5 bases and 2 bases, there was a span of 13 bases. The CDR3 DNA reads TGTGCCAGCAGCCCTGTGGTTGATACTGGAAACACCATATATTTT. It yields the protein CASSPVVDTGNTIYF.

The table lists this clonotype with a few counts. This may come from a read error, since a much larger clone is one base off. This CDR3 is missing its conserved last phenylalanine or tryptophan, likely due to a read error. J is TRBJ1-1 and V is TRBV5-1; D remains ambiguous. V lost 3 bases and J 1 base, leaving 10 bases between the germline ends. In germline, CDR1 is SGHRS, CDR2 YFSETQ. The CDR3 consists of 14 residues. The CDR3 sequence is CASSSNGRNTEAFL. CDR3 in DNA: TGCGCCAGCAGCTCCAACGGAAGGAACACTGAAGCTTTCCTT.

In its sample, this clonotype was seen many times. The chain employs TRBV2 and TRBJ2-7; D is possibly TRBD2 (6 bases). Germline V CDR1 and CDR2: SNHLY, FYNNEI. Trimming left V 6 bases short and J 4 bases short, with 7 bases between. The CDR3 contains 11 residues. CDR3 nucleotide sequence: TGTGCCAGCAGGGGAGGTTACGAGCAGTACTTC. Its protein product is CASRGGYEQYF.

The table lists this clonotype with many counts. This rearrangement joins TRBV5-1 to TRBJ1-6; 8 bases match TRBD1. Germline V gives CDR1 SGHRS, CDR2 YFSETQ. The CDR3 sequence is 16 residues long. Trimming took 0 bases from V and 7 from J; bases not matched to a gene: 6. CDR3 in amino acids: CASSLASTGVNSPLHF. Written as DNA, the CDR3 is TGCGCCAGCAGCTTGGCCTCGACAGGGGTGAATTCACCCCTCCACTTT.

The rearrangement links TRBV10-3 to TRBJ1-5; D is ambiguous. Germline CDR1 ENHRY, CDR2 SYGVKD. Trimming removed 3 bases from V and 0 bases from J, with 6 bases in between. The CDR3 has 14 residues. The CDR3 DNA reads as TGTGCCATCAGTGACAGAAATAGCAATCAGCCCCAGCATTTT. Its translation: CAISDRNSNQPQHF.

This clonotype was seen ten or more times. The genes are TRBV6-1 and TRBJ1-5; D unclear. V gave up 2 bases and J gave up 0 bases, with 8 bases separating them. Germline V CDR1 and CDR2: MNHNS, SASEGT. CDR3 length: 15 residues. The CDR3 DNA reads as TGTGCCAGCAGTGAAAGACAAAATAGCAATCAGCCCCAGCATTTT. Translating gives CASSERQNSNQPQHF.

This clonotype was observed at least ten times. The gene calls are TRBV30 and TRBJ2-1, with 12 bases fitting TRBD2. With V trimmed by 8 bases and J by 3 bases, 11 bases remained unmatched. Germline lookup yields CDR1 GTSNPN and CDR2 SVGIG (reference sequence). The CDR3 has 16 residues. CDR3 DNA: TGTGCCCTGGGACGCGGACTAGCGGGAATCTACAATGAGCAGTTCTTC. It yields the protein CALGRGLAGIYNEQFF.

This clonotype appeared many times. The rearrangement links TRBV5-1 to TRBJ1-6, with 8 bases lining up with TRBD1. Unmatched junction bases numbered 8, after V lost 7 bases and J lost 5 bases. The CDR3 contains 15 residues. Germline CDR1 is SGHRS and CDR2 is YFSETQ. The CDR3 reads CASSLRTGNNSPLHF. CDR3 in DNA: TGCGCCAGCTCACTGAGGACAGGGAATAATTCACCCCTCCACTTT.

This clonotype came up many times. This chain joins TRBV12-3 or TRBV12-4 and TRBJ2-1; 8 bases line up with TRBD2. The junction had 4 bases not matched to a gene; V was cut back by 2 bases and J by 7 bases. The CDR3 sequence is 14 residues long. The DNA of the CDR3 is TGTGCCAGCAGTTTAATGGTAGCGGGGAATGAGCAGTTCTTC. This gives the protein CASSLMVAGNEQFF.

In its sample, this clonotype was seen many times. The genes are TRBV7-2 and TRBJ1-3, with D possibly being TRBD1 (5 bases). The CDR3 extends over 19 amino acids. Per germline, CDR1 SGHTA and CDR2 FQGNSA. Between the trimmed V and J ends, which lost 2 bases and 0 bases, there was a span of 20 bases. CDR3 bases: TGTGCCAGCAGCTTACCTCTCACCACTCTCAGGGACTCTGGAAACACCATATATTTT. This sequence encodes CASSLPLTTLRDSGNTIYF.

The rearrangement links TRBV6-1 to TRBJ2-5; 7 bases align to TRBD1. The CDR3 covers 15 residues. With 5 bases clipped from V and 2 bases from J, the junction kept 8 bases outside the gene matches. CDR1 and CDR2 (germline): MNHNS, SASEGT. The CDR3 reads CASSRMLGQQETQYF. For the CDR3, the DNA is TGTGCCAGCAGTCGCATGTTGGGACAGCAAGAGACCCAGTACTTC.

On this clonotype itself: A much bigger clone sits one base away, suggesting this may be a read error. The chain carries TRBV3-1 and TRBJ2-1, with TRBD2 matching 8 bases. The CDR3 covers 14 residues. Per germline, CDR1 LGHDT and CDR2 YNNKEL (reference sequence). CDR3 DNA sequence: TGTGCCAGCAGCCACGGGACTAGAGCCAATGAGCAGTGCTTC. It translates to CASSHGTRANEQCF.

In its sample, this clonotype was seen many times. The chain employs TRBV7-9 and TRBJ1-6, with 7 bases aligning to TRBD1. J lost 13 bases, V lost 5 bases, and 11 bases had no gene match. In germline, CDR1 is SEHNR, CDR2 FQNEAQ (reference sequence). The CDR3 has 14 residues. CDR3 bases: TGTGCCAGCAGCGTAGGGACAGCGGGGGGCCCCCTCCACTTT. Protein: CASSVGTAGGPLHF. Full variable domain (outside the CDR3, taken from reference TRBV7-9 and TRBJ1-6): DTGVSQNPRHKITKRGQNVTFRCDPISEHNRLYWYRQTLGQGPEFLTYFQNEAQLEKSRLLSDRFSAERPKGSFSTLEIQRTEQGDSAMYLCASSVGTAGGPLHFGNGTRLTVT.

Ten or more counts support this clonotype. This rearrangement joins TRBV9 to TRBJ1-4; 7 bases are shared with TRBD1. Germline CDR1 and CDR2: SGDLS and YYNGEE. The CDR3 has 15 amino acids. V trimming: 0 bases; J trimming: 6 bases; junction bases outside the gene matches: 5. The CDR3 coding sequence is TGTGCCAGCAGCGTAGGGGGACAGCCAGATGAAAAACTGTTTTTT. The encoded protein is CASSVGGQPDEKLFF.

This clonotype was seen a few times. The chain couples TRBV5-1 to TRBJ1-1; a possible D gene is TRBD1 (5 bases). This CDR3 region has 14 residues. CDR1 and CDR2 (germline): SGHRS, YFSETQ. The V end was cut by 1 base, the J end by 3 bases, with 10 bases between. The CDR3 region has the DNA TGCGCCAGCAGCTTGAGAGGGGACCACACTGAAGCTTTCTTT. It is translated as CASSLRGDHTEAFF.

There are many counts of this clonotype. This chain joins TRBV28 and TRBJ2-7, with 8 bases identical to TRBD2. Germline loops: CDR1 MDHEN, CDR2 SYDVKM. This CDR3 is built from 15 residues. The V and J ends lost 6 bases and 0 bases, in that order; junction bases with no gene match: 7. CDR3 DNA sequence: TGTGCCAGCAGGTTCTCGGGAGGGGGCTCCTACGAGCAGTACTTC. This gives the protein CASRFSGGGSYEQYF.

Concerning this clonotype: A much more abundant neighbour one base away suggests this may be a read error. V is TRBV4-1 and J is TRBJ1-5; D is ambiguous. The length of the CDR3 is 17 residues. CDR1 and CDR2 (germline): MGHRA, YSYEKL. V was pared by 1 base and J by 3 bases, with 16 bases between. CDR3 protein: CASSQGRRGKNNQPQHF. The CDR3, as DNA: TGCGCCAGCAGCCAAGGCCGCCGGGGAAAAAACAATCAGCCCCAGCATTTT.

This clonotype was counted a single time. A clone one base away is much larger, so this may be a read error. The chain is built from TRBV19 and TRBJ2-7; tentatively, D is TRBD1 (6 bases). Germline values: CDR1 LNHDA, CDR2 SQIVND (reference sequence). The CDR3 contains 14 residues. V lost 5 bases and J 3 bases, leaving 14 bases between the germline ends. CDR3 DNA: TGTGCCAGTAGTCCCGACAGGATGATCTACGAGCAGTACGTC. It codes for CASSPDRMIYEQYV.

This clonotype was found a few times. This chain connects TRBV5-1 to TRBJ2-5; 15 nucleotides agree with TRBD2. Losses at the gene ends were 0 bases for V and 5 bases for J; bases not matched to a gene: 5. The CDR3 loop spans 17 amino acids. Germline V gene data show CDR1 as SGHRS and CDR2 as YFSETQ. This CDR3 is CASSLEGTSGRRETQYF. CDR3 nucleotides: TGCGCCAGCAGCTTGGAGGGGACTAGCGGGAGGAGGGAGACCCAGTACTTC.